Below, one T cell receptor (beta chain) is given with its context. Its antigen remains unidentified. TCRdb re-called the RT-PCR reads through MiXCR, storing one row per CDR3 protein. Counted here are 290,000 or so distinct CDR3 sequences, about 20% occurring once; the ten biggest clones make up under 13%. This entry belongs to a study of response to subunit inactivated influenza vaccine. Study-level points and caveats: Each seasonal influenza vaccination recruits few new T cells, the authors suggested.

The germline V gene has CDR1 KGHDR and CDR2 SFDVKD. Trimming took off 0 bases at V and 0 bases at J, with 20 bases between the two ends. The CDR3 has 20 residues. This TCR came from a man between 50 and 69 years old who received an inactivated influenza vaccine. This chain uses TRBV24-1 with TRBJ1-5, with a possible D match to TRBD1 (5 bases). Sequenced here: PBMCs from blood, sampled approximately 20 months after vaccination. The CDR3 reads CATSDLWYSFAGLSNQPQHF. The CDR3 DNA follows: TGTGCCACCAGTGATTTGTGGTATAGTTTCGCAGGGCTTAGCAATCAGCCCCAGCATTTT.